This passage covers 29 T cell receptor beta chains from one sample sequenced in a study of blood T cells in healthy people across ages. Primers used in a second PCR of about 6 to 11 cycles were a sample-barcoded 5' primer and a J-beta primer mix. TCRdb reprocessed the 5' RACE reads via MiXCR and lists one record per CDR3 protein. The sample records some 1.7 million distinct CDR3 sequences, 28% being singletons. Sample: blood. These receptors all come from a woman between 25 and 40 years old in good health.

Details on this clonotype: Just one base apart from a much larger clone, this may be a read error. The CDR3: CASNLAAGRSYEQYF. The CDR3, as DNA: TGTGCCAGCAATTTAGCAGCGGGGAGATCCTACGAGCAGTACTTC. This rearrangement joins TRBV12-3 or TRBV12-4 to TRBJ2-7; 7 bases line up with TRBD2. The CDR3 is made up of 15 amino acids.

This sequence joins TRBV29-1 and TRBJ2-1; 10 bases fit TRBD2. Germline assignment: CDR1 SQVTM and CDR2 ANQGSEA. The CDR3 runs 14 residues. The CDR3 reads CSSLSGRAGNEQFF. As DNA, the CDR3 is TGCAGTTCTCTCAGCGGGAGGGCCGGCAATGAGCAGTTCTTC.

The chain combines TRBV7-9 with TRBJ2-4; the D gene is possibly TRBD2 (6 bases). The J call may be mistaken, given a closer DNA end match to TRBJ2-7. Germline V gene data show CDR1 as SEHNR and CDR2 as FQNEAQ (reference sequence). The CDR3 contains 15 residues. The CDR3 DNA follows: TGTGCCAGCAGCCTCAGGTCCGGCCGGGGGAACGAGCAGTACTTC. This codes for CASSLRSGRGNEQYF.

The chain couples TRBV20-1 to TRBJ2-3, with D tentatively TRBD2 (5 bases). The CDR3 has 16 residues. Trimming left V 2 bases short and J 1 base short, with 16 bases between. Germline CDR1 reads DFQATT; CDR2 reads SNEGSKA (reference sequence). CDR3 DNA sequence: TGCAGTGCTAGACGGGGTAGCGTCGTCGGCACAGATACGCAGTATTTT. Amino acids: CSARRGSVVGTDTQYF.

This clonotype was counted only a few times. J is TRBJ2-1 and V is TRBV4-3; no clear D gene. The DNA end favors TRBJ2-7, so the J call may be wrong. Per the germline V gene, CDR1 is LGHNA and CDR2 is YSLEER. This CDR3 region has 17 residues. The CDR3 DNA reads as TGCGCCAGCAGCCATCCCCCTTCCCCAAGCTCCTACAATGAGCAGTACTTC. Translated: CASSHPPSPSSYNEQYF.

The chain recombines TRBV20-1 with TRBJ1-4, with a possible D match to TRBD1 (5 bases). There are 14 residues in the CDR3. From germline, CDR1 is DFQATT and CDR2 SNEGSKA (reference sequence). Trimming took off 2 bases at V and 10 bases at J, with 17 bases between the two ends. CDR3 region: CSARNPKGPGKLFF. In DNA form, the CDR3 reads TGCAGTGCTAGAAATCCTAAGGGGCCAGGAAAACTGTTTTTT.

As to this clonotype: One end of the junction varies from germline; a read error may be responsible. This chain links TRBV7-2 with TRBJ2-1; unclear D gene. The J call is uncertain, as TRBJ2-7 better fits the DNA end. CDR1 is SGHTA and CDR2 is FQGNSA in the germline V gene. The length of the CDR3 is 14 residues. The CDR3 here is CVSSLVRAYNEQYF. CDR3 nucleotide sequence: TGTGTCAGCAGCTTAGTTCGGGCTTACAATGAGCAGTACTTC.

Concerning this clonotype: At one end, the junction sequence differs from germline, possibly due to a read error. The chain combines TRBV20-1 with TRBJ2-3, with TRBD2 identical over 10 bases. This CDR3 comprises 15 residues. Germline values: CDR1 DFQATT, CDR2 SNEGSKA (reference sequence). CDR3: CSARVRLAGVGTQYF. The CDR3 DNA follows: TGCAGTGCAAGAGTGAGACTAGCGGGCGTGGGGACGCAGTATTTT.

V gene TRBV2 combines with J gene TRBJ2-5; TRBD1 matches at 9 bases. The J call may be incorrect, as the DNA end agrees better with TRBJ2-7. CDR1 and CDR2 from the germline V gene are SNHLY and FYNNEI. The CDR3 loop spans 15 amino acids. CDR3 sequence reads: CASGRDREEYHEQYF. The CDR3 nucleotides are TGTGCCAGCGGTCGGGACAGGGAGGAGTACCACGAGCAGTACTTC.

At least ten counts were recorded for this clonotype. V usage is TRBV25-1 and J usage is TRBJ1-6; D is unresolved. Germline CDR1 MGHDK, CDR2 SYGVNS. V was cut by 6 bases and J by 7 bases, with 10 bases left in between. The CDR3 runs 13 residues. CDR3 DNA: TGTGCCAGCAGAGCCCAGTTCAATTCACCCCTCCACTTT. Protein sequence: CASRAQFNSPLHF.

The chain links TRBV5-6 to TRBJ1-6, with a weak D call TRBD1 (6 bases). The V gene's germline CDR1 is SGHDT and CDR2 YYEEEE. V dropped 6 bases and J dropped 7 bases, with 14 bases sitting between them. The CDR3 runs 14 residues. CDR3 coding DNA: TGTGCCAGCAACATTCGGGACACGAATTCACCCCTCCACTTT. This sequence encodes CASNIRDTNSPLHF.

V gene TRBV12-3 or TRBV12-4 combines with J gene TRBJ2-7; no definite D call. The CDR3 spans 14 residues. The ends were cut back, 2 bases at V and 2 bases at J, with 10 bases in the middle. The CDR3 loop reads CASSLTADPYEQYF. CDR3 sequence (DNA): TGTGCCAGCAGTTTAACCGCGGACCCCTACGAGCAGTACTTC.

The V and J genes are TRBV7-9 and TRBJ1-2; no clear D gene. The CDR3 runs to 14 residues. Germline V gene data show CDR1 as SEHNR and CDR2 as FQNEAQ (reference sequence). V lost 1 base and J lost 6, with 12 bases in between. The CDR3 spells CASSLGQESDGYTF. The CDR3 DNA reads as TGTGCCAGCAGCTTAGGTCAGGAGAGCGATGGCTACACCTTC. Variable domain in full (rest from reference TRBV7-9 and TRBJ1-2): DTGVSQNPRHKITKRGQNVTFRCDPISEHNRLYWYRQTLGQGPEFLTYFQNEAQLEKSRLLSDRFSAERPKGSFSTLEIQRTEQGDSAMYLCASSLGQESDGYTFGSGTRLTVV.

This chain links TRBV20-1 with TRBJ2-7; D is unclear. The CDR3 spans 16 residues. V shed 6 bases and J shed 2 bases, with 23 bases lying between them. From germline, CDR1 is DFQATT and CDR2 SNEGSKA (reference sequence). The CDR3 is CSAKKGWSRIPYEQYF. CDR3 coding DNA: TGCAGTGCCAAGAAAGGTTGGAGCCGTATCCCCTACGAGCAGTACTTC.

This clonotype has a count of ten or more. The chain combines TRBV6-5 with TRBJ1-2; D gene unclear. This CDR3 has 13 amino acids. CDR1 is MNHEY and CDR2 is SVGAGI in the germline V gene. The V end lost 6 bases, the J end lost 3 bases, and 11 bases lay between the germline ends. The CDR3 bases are TGTGCCAGCAGCCCGGACCCTTACTATGGCTACACCTTC. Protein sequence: CASSPDPYYGYTF.

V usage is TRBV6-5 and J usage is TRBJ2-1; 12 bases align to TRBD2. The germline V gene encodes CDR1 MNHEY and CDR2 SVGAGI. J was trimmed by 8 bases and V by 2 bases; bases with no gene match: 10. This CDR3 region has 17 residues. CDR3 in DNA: TGTGCCAGCAGTTACCGGCTAGCGGGAGGGCCTGGCTATGAGCAGTTCTTC. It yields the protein CASSYRLAGGPGYEQFF.

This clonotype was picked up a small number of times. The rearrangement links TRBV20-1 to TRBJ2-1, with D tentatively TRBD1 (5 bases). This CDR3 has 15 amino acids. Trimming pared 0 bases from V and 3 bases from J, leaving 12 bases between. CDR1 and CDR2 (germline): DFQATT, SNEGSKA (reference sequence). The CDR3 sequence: CSARENRKVYNEQFF. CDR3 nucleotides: TGCAGTGCTAGAGAAAACAGGAAGGTCTACAATGAGCAGTTCTTC.

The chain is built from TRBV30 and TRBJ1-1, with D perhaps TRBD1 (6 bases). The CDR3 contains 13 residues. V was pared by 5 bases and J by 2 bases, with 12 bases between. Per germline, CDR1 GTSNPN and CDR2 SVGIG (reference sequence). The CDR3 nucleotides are TGTGCCTGGGTGGCAGGGGCTAACACTGAAGCTTTCTTT. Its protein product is CAWVAGANTEAFF.

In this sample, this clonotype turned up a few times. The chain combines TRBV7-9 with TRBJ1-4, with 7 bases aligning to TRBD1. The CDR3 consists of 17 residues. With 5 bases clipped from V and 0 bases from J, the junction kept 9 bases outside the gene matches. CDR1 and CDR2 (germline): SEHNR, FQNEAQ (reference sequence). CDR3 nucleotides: TGTGCCAGCAGCGTAGGGGCCACAGGGGCAACTAATGAAAAACTGTTTTTT. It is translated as CASSVGATGATNEKLFF.

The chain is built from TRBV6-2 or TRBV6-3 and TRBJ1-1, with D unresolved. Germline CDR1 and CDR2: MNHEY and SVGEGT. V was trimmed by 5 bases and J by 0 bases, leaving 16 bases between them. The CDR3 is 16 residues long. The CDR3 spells CASSRQKGLMNTEAFF. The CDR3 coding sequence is TGTGCCAGCAGTCGACAAAAGGGATTGATGAACACTGAAGCTTTCTTT.

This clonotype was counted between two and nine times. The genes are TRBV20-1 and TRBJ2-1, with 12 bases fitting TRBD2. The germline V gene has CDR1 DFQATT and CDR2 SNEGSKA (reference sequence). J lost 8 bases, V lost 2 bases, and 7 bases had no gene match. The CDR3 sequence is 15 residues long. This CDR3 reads CSARPLAGGRDEQFF. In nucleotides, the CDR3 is TGCAGTGCTAGACCTCTAGCGGGGGGGCGGGATGAGCAGTTCTTC.

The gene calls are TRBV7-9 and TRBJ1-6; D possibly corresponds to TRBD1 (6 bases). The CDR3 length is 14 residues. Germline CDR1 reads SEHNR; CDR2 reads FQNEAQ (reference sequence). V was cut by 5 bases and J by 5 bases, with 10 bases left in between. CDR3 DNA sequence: TGTGCCAGCAGCCAGGACAGTCATAATTCACCCCTCCACTTT. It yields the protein CASSQDSHNSPLHF.

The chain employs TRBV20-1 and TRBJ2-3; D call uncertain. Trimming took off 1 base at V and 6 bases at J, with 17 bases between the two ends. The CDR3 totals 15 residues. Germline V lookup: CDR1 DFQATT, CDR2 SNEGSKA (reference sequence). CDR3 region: CSARGHPRSLDTQYF. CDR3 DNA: TGCAGTGCTAGAGGCCACCCACGGAGTTTGGATACGCAGTATTTT.

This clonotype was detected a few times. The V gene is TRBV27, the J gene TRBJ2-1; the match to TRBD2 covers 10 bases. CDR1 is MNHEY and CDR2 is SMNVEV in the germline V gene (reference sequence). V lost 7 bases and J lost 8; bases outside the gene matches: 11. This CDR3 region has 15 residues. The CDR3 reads CASTSEAGGTDEQFF. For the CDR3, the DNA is TGTGCCAGCACCTCCGAAGCGGGAGGGACGGATGAGCAGTTCTTC.

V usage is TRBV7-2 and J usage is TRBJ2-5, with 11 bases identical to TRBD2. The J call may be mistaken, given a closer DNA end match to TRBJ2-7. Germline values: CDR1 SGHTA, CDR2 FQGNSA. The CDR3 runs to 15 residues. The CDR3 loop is CASSSSGRPPYEQYF. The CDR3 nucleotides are TGTGCCAGCAGCTCTAGCGGGAGGCCCCCCTACGAGCAGTACTTC.

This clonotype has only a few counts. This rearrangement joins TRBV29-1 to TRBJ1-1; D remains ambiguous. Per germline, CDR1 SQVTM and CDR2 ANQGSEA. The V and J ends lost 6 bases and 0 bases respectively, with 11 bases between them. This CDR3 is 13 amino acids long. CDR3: CSVKTPLNTEAFF. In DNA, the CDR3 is TGCAGCGTGAAGACTCCTCTGAACACTGAAGCTTTCTTT.

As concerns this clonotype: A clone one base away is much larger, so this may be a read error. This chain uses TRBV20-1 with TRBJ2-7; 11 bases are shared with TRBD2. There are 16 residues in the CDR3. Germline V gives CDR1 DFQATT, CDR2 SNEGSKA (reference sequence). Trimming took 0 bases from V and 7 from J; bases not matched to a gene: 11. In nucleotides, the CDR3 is TGCAGTGCTAGAGATCTGCTAGCGGGGGGTCTCAATGAGCAGTACTTC. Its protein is CSARDLLAGGLNEQYF.

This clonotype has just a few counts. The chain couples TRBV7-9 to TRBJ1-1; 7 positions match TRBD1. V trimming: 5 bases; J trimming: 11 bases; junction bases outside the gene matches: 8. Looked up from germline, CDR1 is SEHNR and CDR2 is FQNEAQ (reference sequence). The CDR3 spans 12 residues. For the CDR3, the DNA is TGTGCCAGCAGCCAGAGGGGACAGAGGGCTTTCTTT. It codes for CASSQRGQRAFF.

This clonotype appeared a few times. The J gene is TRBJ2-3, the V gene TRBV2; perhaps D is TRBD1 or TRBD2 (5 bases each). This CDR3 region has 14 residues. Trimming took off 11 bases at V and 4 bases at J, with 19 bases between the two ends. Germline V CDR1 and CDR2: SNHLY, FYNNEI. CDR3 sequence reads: CACLQVSGADTQYF. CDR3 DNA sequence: TGTGCCTGTTTACAGGTGAGCGGCGCAGATACGCAGTATTTT. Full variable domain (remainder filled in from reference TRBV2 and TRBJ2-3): EPEVTQTPSHQVTQMGQEVILRCVPISNHLYFYWYRQILGQKVEFLVSFYNNEISEKSEIFDDQFSVERPDGSNFTLKIRSTKLEDSAMYFCACLQVSGADTQYFGPGTRLTVL.